The rows below give T cell receptor beta chains drawn from one sample of a study of Graves' ophthalmopathy and Graves' hyperthyroidism. Each CDR3 protein gets one entry after TCRdb re-called the multiplex PCR reads with MiXCR. The sample has approximately 700,000 distinct CDR3 sequences; roughly 40% are singletons. The specimen sequenced was peripheral blood. Source of these receptors: an adult man with Graves' ophthalmopathy. Each CDR3 is given with its conserved first and last residue. The D gene is left open where the match is weak.

V: TRBV7-8; J: TRBJ2-2; D: .; CDR3: CASRRSYTGELFF
V: TRBV10-3; J: TRBJ1-3; D: .; CDR3: CAINDSPDWSYTIYF
V: TRBV29-1; J: TRBJ2-7; D: .; CDR3: CSVVPEQDLYEQYF
V: TRBV10-3; J: TRBJ1-1; D: TRBD1; CDR3: CAISESTGTGWITEAFF
V: TRBV6-1; J: TRBJ1-5; D: .; CDR3: CASSEFRSGGNQPQHF
V: TRBV2; J: TRBJ1-1; D: .; CDR3: CASSLAGANTEAFF
V: TRBV25-1; J: TRBJ1-4; D: TRBD1; CDR3: CASSRRTGDEKLFF
V: TRBV7-9; J: TRBJ2-7; D: .; CDR3: CASSQNPGRTYEQYF
V: TRBV10-3; J: TRBJ1-4; D: .; CDR3: CAISYEGEKLFF
V: TRBV19; J: TRBJ1-4; D: .; CDR3: CASEQVHGWSNEKLFF
V: TRBV24-1; J: TRBJ1-5; D: TRBD1; CDR3: CASSLLGTGDQPQHF
V: TRBV7-3; J: TRBJ1-1; D: .; CDR3: CASSFGGSGEAFF
V: TRBV10-3; J: TRBJ2-6; D: .; CDR3: CAITRGNSGANVLTF
V: TRBV20-1; J: TRBJ1-5; D: .; CDR3: CSAKLVGNQPQHF
V: TRBV20-1; J: TRBJ2-7; D: .; CDR3: CLMLGGLGEQYF
V: TRBV14; J: TRBJ2-5; D: .; CDR3: CASSEASGLASLETQYF
V: TRBV25-1; J: TRBJ2-7; D: TRBD1; CDR3: CASSSDRGVSYEQYF
V: TRBV7-9; J: TRBJ2-2; D: .; CDR3: CASSLRGRQKNTGELFF
V: TRBV5-8; J: TRBJ2-5; D: .; CDR3: CASSGVGERETQYF
V: TRBV11-1; J: TRBJ1-1; D: .; CDR3: CAWSSWDQGGAFF
V: TRBV4-2; J: TRBJ2-5; D: .; CDR3: CASSLEGGGIRETQYF
V: TRBV7-9; J: TRBJ1-5; D: .; CDR3: CASSGTPGGPQHF
V: TRBV25-1; J: TRBJ1-1; D: .; CDR3: CASSLLVVAEAFF
V: TRBV25-1; J: TRBJ2-2; D: .; CDR3: CASSEPSRGSQTGELFF
V: TRBV29-1; J: TRBJ2-5; D: .; CDR3: CSVGTGSGETQYF
V: TRBV10-1; J: TRBJ2-2; D: TRBD2; CDR3: CASSESERERGELFF
V: TRBV20-1; J: TRBJ2-7; D: TRBD1; CDR3: CSATGQGHYEQYF
V: TRBV7-9; J: TRBJ1-4; D: .; CDR3: CASSSFQGDEKLFF
V: TRBV10-3; J: TRBJ1-6; D: TRBD1; CDR3: CATHRGQGGDGSPLHF
V: TRBV15; J: TRBJ2-3; D: TRBD2; CDR3: CATSSGTSGSTDTQYF
V: TRBV10-3; J: TRBJ2-7; D: .; CDR3: CAIRGQSYEQCF
V: TRBV28; J: TRBJ2-7; D: .; CDR3: CASNSPGGNSYEQYF
V: TRBV12-3/TRBV12-4; J: TRBJ2-7; D: TRBD2; CDR3: CASTRTGVAGVEQYF
V: TRBV20-1; J: TRBJ2-7; D: TRBD2; CDR3: CSARELAGGPYEQYF
V: TRBV20-1; J: TRBJ2-4; D: .; CDR3: CSARDSLAKNIQYF
V: TRBV2; J: TRBJ2-5; D: .; CDR3: CASSEALQGGPETQYF
V: TRBV2; J: TRBJ1-5; D: .; CDR3: CATTAQPWETQHF
V: TRBV7-2; J: TRBJ1-1; D: TRBD1; CDR3: CASSSYRGLSTEAFF
V: TRBV25-1; J: TRBJ2-7; D: TRBD2; CDR3: CASSPVVSGGRVEQYF
V: TRBV10-3; J: TRBJ1-6; D: .; CDR3: CACSDWEQGSHF
V: TRBV12-3/TRBV12-4; J: TRBJ2-5; D: TRBD1; CDR3: CASSLDRIGQTQYF
V: TRBV7-3; J: TRBJ1-5; D: TRBD1; CDR3: CASLSRDRDILGNQPQHF
V: TRBV16; J: TRBJ2-7; D: .; CDR3: CARTGTGLYEQYF